Below, one T cell receptor beta chain is given with its context. Recovered status in Cohort 3 required two negative PCRs, clearance, or symptom resolution. This sample is drawn from a study of blood T cell repertoires in COVID-19. The germline gives CDR1 LNHDA, CDR2 SQIVND (reference sequence). CDR3 length: 14 residues. Deletions cut 3 bases from V and 6 bases from J, with 12 bases between. Study processing details: How many nucleated cells were present was estimated from reference gene primer amplification. TCRdb keeps only in-frame clones here, not all; method: immunoSEQ multiplex PCR. V and J calls and clone size are as listed in that table; D and trimming were resolved from the DNA. Of nearly 200,000 clones listed, around 81% are singletons.

The rearrangement uses TRBV19 and TRBJ2-1; D ambiguous. The sample comprised PBMCs or T cells enriched from blood (not recorded which). This clonotype originated in a man in his forties or fifties who had recovered from COVID-19. CDR3 nucleotides: TGTGCCAGTAGTATGAATTCGGAGTTCAATGAGCAGTTCTTC. Translating it yields CASSMNSEFNEQFF.